Here is one T cell receptor beta chain with its context. Its antigen is still unknown. Via MiXCR, TCRdb re-called the reads, giving one row per CDR3 protein. Of about 78,000 distinct CDR3 sequences listed, about 40% are singletons. The sample belongs to a study of T cell repertoires in cytomegalovirus infection. Germline CDR1 and CDR2: SEHNR and FQNEAQ (reference sequence). The CDR3 covers 17 residues. The germline V and J ends were trimmed by 5 bases and 2 bases, with 22 bases remaining between them. Whole-study findings and limits: Within the response measured ex vivo, HLA-C-restricted CMV-specific TCR beta clonotypes were dominant.

The TCR comes from a human donor in good health (CMV status not recorded). Some clones in this sample may be carry-over from other donors' samples. This specimen consisted of CD8+ T cells from cultured PBMCs, obtained from culture after CMV antigen stimulation. The V and J genes are TRBV7-9 and TRBJ2-7, with TRBD1 as a possible D gene (5 bases). The CDR3 here is CASSQTLDSTSPYEQYF. Written as DNA, the CDR3 is TGTGCCAGCAGCCAGACCCTAGACAGTACCTCTCCCTACGAGCAGTACTTC.